This is a list of T cell receptor beta chains from one sample in a study of control samples from healthy donors and cancer patients. This table comes from immunoSEQ multiplex PCR, and its TCRdb copy is limited to in-frame clones, with some not included. The table has over 150,000 clones, less than 95% seen once. The sample comprised PBMCs. All receptors derive from a man between 60 and 75 years old with colorectal cancer. CDR3s include the opening cysteine and the closing phenylalanine or tryptophan. The D gene is left open where the match is weak. Clone size is given for some rows only: seen once, a few or many times, or a class if the clone is expanded.

V: TRBV24-1; D: -; J: TRBJ1-6; size: -; CDR3: CATGGRGGSPLHF; DNA: TGTGCCACCGGGGGACGGGGGGGATCACCCCTCCACTTT
V: TRBV5-1; D: TRBD1; J: TRBJ2-3; size: -; CDR3: CASSGTGTGGPDTQYF; DNA: TGCGCCAGCAGCGGCACCGGGACAGGGGGCCCAGATACGCAGTATTTT
V: TRBV4-1; D: -; J: TRBJ2-1; size: -; CDR3: CASSQAGAGSYNEQFF; DNA: TGCGCCAGCAGCCAAGCGGGGGCCGGCTCCTACAATGAGCAGTTCTTC
V: TRBV2; D: -; J: TRBJ2-7; size: -; CDR3: CASSARGREDF; DNA: TGTGCCAGCAGTGCCAGGGGCAGGGAGGACTTC
V: TRBV6-5; D: TRBD2; J: TRBJ2-3; size: -; CDR3: CASSQERGSTDTQYF; DNA: TGTGCCAGCAGTCAGGAGCGGGGGAGCACAGATACGCAGTATTTT
V: TRBV10-3; D: TRBD2; J: TRBJ2-1; size: -; CDR3: CAIKSAGGAWNEQFF; DNA: TGTGCCATCAAGTCCGCCGGGGGGGCCTGGAATGAGCAGTTCTTC
V: TRBV6-1; D: -; J: TRBJ2-3; size: -; CDR3: CASSETWAGRRTDTQYF; DNA: TGTGCCAGCAGTGAAACGTGGGCAGGGAGGCGCACAGATACGCAGTATTTT
V: TRBV10-3; D: TRBD1; J: TRBJ1-2; size: -; CDR3: CAISEEQGYGYTF; DNA: TGTGCCATCAGTGAGGAACAGGGGTATGGCTACACCTTC
V: TRBV30; D: -; J: TRBJ1-4; size: -; CDR3: CASNRVTEEKLFF; DNA: TGTGCCTCAAACAGGGTAACCGAGGAAAAACTGTTTTTT
V: TRBV7-9; D: TRBD2; J: TRBJ2-1; size: -; CDR3: CASSLLAGGHNEQFF; DNA: TGTGCCAGCAGCTTACTAGCGGGGGGACACAATGAGCAGTTCTTC
V: TRBV7-2; D: -; J: TRBJ2-3; size: -; CDR3: CASSLWEITDTQYF; DNA: TGTGCCAGCAGCTTGTGGGAGATCACAGATACGCAGTATTTT
V: TRBV5-8; D: TRBD1; J: TRBJ2-3; size: -; CDR3: CASSSRTGGKVTQYF; DNA: TGTGCCAGCAGCTCACGGACAGGCGGCAAGGTTACGCAGTATTTT
V: TRBV7-2; D: TRBD1; J: TRBJ1-2; size: -; CDR3: CASSGTGGVIYGYTF; DNA: TGTGCCAGCAGCGGGACAGGGGGCGTTATTTATGGCTACACCTTC
V: TRBV7-9; D: -; J: TRBJ2-7; size: few; CDR3: CASSQGIYEQYF; DNA: TGTGCCAGCAGCCAAGGGATTTACGAGCAGTACTTC
V: TRBV19; D: -; J: TRBJ2-7; size: -; CDR3: CASSRDSRGYEQYF; DNA: TGTGCCAGTAGTCGCGATAGCAGAGGCTACGAGCAGTACTTC
V: TRBV5-4; D: -; J: TRBJ1-2; size: -; CDR3: CASSLFQGTGYTF; DNA: TGTGCCAGCAGCTTGTTTCAGGGGACTGGCTACACCTTC
V: TRBV3-1/TRBV3-2; D: TRBD1; J: TRBJ2-7; size: -; CDR3: CASSRGQGTYEQYF; DNA: TGTGCCAGCAGCCGGGGACAGGGGACCTACGAGCAGTACTTC
V: TRBV12-5; D: -; J: TRBJ1-2; size: -; CDR3: CASGLVVGGTIGYTF; DNA: TGTGCTAGTGGTTTGGTAGTAGGGGGAACGATAGGGTACACCTTC
V: TRBV7-2; D: -; J: TRBJ2-3; size: -; CDR3: CASSLMLGDTQYF; DNA: TGTGCCAGCAGCTTAATGTTGGGAGATACGCAGTATTTT
V: TRBV5-8; D: -; J: TRBJ2-3; size: -; CDR3: CASSPGTDTQYF; DNA: TGTGCCAGCAGCCCAGGGACAGATACGCAGTATTTT